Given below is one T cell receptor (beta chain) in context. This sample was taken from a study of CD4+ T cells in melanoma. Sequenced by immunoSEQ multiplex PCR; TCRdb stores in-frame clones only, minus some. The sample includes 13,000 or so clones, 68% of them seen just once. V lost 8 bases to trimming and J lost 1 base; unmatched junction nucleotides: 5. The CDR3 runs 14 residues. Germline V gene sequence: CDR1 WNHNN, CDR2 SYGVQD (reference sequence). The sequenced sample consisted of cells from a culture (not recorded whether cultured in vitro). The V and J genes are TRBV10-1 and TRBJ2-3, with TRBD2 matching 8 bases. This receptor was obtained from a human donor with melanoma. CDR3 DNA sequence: TGCGCCAGCGGCAGCGGGGGCCGCACAGATACGCAGTATTTT. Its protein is CASGSGGRTDTQYF.